This T cell receptor beta chain was documented in a study of CD8+CD57+ T cells in acquired aplastic anemia. Regarding the study as a whole: Between patients and controls, 25 to 30 CD8+ CDR3 sequences were found in common.

The sequenced patients had an expansion of CD8+CD57+ cells seen by flow cytometry. The enrolled patients all had severe acquired aplastic anemia. Comments on this clonotype: The antigen is unknown.

This CDR3 contains 14 residues. CDR1 is DFQATT, CDR2 SNEGSKA, per germline (reference sequence). The V and J ends lost 4 bases and 0 bases, in that order; junction bases with no gene match: 2. TCR beta VDJ combinations and CDR3 sequences were profiled from genomic DNA. TCRdb re-called the reads with MiXCR, one entry per CDR3 protein. The repertoire holds approximately 190,000 distinct CDR3 sequences, with roughly half as singletons. Sequencing was performed on sorted CD4+, CD8+, or CD8+CD57+ T cells (not recorded which) from PBMCs. This chain uses TRBV20-1 with TRBJ2-1, with 8 bases aligning to TRBD2. The origin of this receptor is a human donor with aplastic anemia. The CDR3 sequence is CSAKLADSYNEQFF. Here the CDR3 DNA reads TGCAGTGCTAAACTAGCGGACTCCTACAATGAGCAGTTCTTC.